What follows are 27 T cell receptor beta chains derived from one specimen sequenced in a study of radiotherapy plus CTLA-4 blockade in lung cancer. TCRdb's table, derived via immunoSEQ multiplex PCR, lists solely in-frame clones and lacks some. The profile shows some 60,000 clones, 70% to 85% of them singletons. This specimen consisted of peripheral blood, obtained from a patient treated with radiotherapy plus ipilimumab. These receptors all stem from a human donor with non-small cell lung cancer who had a complete response to radiotherapy plus ipilimumab.

This chain links TRBV11-3 with TRBJ2-1, with 13 bases matching TRBD2. Germline values: CDR1 SGHNT, CDR2 YENEEA. CDR3 size: 15 residues. The V segment lost 7 bases and the J segment 4 bases; nucleotides outside the gene matches: 4. The CDR3: CASKGLAGRYNEQFF. CDR3 DNA sequence: TGTGCCAGCAAGGGACTAGCGGGAAGATACAATGAGCAGTTCTTC.

The chain is built from TRBV6-1 and TRBJ2-7; 7 positions agree with TRBD2. V shed 7 bases, J shed 0 bases, and the junction held 6 bases outside the gene matches. Germline assignment: CDR1 MNHNS and CDR2 SASEGT. This CDR3 is 14 amino acids long. Here the CDR3 reads CASNLGGSSYEQYF. CDR3 bases: TGTGCCAGCAACTTGGGGGGGAGCTCCTACGAGCAGTACTTC.

The V call is TRBV5-1, the J call TRBJ1-5; 9 bases agree with TRBD1. CDR3 size: 14 residues. With V trimmed by 1 base and J by 5 bases, 1 base remained unmatched. CDR1 is SGHRS and CDR2 is YFSETQ in the germline V gene. This CDR3 reads CASSLTGGDQPQHF. The DNA of the CDR3 is TGCGCCAGCAGCTTGACAGGGGGCGATCAGCCCCAGCATTTT.

This chain links TRBV6-5 with TRBJ1-5; D may be TRBD1 (5 bases). V was clipped by 0 bases and J by 4 bases, with 7 bases between them. The CDR3 covers 14 residues. Germline loops: CDR1 MNHEY, CDR2 SVGAGI. The CDR3 spells CASSYSTANQPQHF. CDR3 DNA: TGTGCCAGCAGTTACTCGACAGCAAATCAGCCCCAGCATTTT.

The chain joins TRBV30 to TRBJ2-7; weak D call: TRBD1 (5 bases). V lost 0 bases, J lost 2 bases, and 11 bases lay in between. This CDR3 has 14 residues. From germline, CDR1 is GTSNPN and CDR2 SVGIG (reference sequence). CDR3 residues: CAWSVGVVPYEQYF. The DNA for the CDR3 is TGTGCCTGGAGTGTAGGGGTGGTACCCTACGAGCAGTACTTC.

This sequence joins TRBV2 and TRBJ2-7; 10 bases match TRBD1. The germline V gene has CDR1 SNHLY and CDR2 FYNNEI. Trimming removed 6 bases from V and 2 bases from J; junction bases left unmatched: 4. The CDR3 is 14 amino acids. DNA of the CDR3: TGTGCCAGCAGGACCGGGACAGGGGCCTACGAGCAGTACTTC. Translation gives CASRTGTGAYEQYF.

The genes are TRBV5-4 and TRBJ2-7; 7 nucleotides align to TRBD2. CDR3 length: 13 amino acids. V was pared by 0 bases and J by 6 bases, with 3 bases of the junction left unmatched. CDR1 is SGHNT and CDR2 is YYREEE in the germline V gene (reference sequence). The CDR3 nucleotides are TGTGCCAGCAGCTTGGAAAGGGAGGGCGAGCAGTACTTC. Translation gives CASSLEREGEQYF.

The chain is built from TRBV9 and TRBJ1-2; maybe TRBD1 (6 bases). The length of the CDR3 is 15 residues. V was shortened by 3 bases and J by 2 bases, with 14 bases between the two germline ends. Germline values: CDR1 SGDLS, CDR2 YYNGEE. CDR3 in DNA: TGTGCCAGCAGCGAAGCACCCCAGGGGAACTATGGCTACACCTTC. Protein sequence: CASSEAPQGNYGYTF.

The J gene is TRBJ2-7, the V gene TRBV14; 12 bases fit TRBD2. Germline loops: CDR1 SGHDN, CDR2 FVKESK. The CDR3 contains 16 residues. J gave up 3 bases and V 4 bases, and 7 bases lay outside the gene matches. The CDR3 spells CASSPTSGGMHYEQYF. CDR3 nucleotide sequence: TGTGCCAGCAGCCCGACTAGCGGGGGAATGCACTACGAGCAGTACTTC. Looking up the rest from reference TRBV14 and TRBJ2-7 gives the full variable domain: EAGVTQFPSHSVIEKGQTVTLRCDPISGHDNLYWYRRVMGKEIKFLLHFVKESKQDESGMPNNRFLAERTGGTYSTLKVQPAELEDSGVYFCASSPTSGGMHYEQYFGPGTRLTVT.

This clone was counted a few times. The gene calls are TRBV6-1 and TRBJ2-3, with TRBD1 identical over 7 bases. The V gene's germline CDR1 is MNHNS and CDR2 SASEGT. CDR3 length: 14 amino acids. V dropped 6 bases and J dropped 2; count of bases not matched to a gene: 5. The CDR3 protein is CASRQDRSTDTQYF. The DNA for the CDR3 is TGTGCCAGCAGGCAGGACAGGTCCACAGATACGCAGTATTTT.

Points on this clone: Mismatch with germline at one junction end may stem from a read error. The chain has TRBV15 and TRBJ2-3; 9 bases are shared with TRBD1. The germline CDR1 and CDR2 sequences are LNHNV and YYDKDF (reference sequence). This CDR3 comprises 14 residues. The CDR3 region is CATSGDRGRDTQYF. In DNA, the CDR3 is TGTGCCACCAGCGGAGACAGGGGGAGAGATACGCAGTATTTT.

J is TRBJ1-2 and V is TRBV19; unclear D gene. The CDR3 extends over 11 amino acids. Deletions cut 4 bases from V and 4 bases from J, with 4 bases between. The germline gives CDR1 LNHDA, CDR2 SQIVND (reference sequence). In nucleotides, the CDR3 is TGTGCCAGTAGTACTCTCTATGGCTACACCTTC. Translated, it gives CASSTLYGYTF.

The J gene is TRBJ1-1, the V gene TRBV15, with 10 positions matching TRBD1. The CDR3 runs to 14 residues. The germline gives CDR1 LNHNV, CDR2 YYDKDF (reference sequence). The V segment lost 4 bases and the J segment 4 bases; nucleotides outside the gene matches: 3. The CDR3 coding sequence is TGTGCCACCAGCATGGGGACAGGGGTCACTGAAGCTTTCTTT. Amino acid sequence: CATSMGTGVTEAFF. The full variable domain, in which reference TRBV15 and TRBJ1-1 provide the parts outside the CDR3, is DAMVIQNPRYQVTQFGKPVTLSCSQTLNHNVMYWYQQKSSQAPKLLFHYYDKDFNNEADTPDNFQSRRPNTSFCFLDIRSPGLGDTAMYLCATSMGTGVTEAFFGQGTRLTVV.

The J gene is TRBJ2-3, the V gene TRBV2; D possibly corresponds to TRBD2 (5 bases). The CDR3 totals 17 residues. The germline gives CDR1 SNHLY, CDR2 FYNNEI. Trimming took 0 bases from V and 0 from J, leaving 13 bases between them. The CDR3 nucleotides are TGTGCCAGCAGTGAAGCGTTGAGCGGAGCTAGCACAGATACGCAGTATTTT. Translation: CASSEALSGASTDTQYF. Together with reference TRBV2 and TRBJ2-3, the CDR3 gives the full variable domain: EPEVTQTPSHQVTQMGQEVILRCVPISNHLYFYWYRQILGQKVEFLVSFYNNEISEKSEIFDDQFSVERPDGSNFTLKIRSTKLEDSAMYFCASSEALSGASTDTQYFGPGTRLTVL.

This chain joins TRBV10-3 and TRBJ1-5, with a weak D call TRBD1 (5 bases). Deletions cut 3 bases from V and 0 bases from J, with 12 bases between. Germline V lookup: CDR1 ENHRY, CDR2 SYGVKD. This CDR3 has 16 residues. DNA of the CDR3: TGTGCCATCAGTGATCCCGACAGAGATAGCAATCAGCCCCAGCATTTT. Translated, it gives CAISDPDRDSNQPQHF.

The chain employs TRBV6-4 and TRBJ2-1, with D possibly matching TRBD1 (5 bases). The V and J ends lost 5 bases and 8 bases respectively, with 13 bases between them. The CDR3 consists of 13 residues. Per germline, CDR1 MRHNA and CDR2 SNTAGT. The CDR3: CASSRWGTDEQFF. The CDR3 nucleotides are TGTGCCAGCAGTCGTTGGGGCACGGATGAGCAGTTCTTC.

In DNA, the CDR3 is TGCGCCAGCAGCTTCGCAGGGGAGCTGGGCACTGAAGCTTTCTTT. It yields the protein CASSFAGELGTEAFF. The chain has TRBV5-1 and TRBJ1-1; perhaps TRBD1 as D (6 bases). This CDR3 spans 15 amino acids. The germline V gene encodes CDR1 SGHRS and CDR2 YFSETQ. Deletions cut 2 bases from V and 4 bases from J, with 15 bases between.

The V gene is TRBV10-2, the J gene TRBJ2-5; 9 bases match TRBD1. Germline CDR1 is WSHSY and CDR2 is SAAADI. V dropped 6 bases and J dropped 5; count of bases not matched to a gene: 4. The CDR3 consists of 13 residues. DNA for the CDR3: TGCGCCAGCAGAGGGACAGGGATGGAGACCCAGTACTTC. This translates into CASRGTGMETQYF.

This sequence joins TRBV18 and TRBJ2-7, with TRBD2 as a possible D gene (6 bases). CDR1 is KGHSH and CDR2 is LQKENI in the germline V gene. The germline V and J ends were trimmed by 3 bases and 1 base, with 22 bases remaining between them. The CDR3 sequence is 18 residues long. CDR3 residues: CASSPLNVGPSGSYEQYF. For the CDR3, the DNA is TGTGCCAGCTCACCCTTAAATGTAGGCCCGAGCGGGTCCTACGAGCAGTACTTC.

The chain carries TRBV6-5 and TRBJ2-5, with D possibly being TRBD1 (6 bases). V was shortened by 1 base and J by 3 bases, with 9 bases between the two germline ends. From germline, CDR1 is MNHEY and CDR2 SVGAGI. CDR3 length equals 14 residues. The CDR3 DNA reads TGTGCCAGCAGTTACTACGAGGGGGAAGAGACCCAGTACTTC. It translates to CASSYYEGEETQYF.

This clone was observed a single time. This sequence joins TRBV28 and TRBJ2-7, with TRBD1 matching over 7 bases. Germline CDR1 reads MDHEN; CDR2 reads SYDVKM. The ends lost 5 bases at V and 9 bases at J; junction bases unmatched: 16. The CDR3 totals 15 residues. The CDR3 protein is CASSPTDRDVRGQYV. The DNA for the CDR3 is TGTGCCAGCAGTCCGACTGACAGGGATGTACGAGGGCAGTACGTC.

The rearrangement joins TRBV11-2 to TRBJ1-3; the match to TRBD1 covers 7 bases. The CDR3 is made up of 16 amino acids. Per the germline V gene, CDR1 is SGHAT and CDR2 is FQNNGV. V lost 2 bases and J lost 3; bases outside the gene matches: 7. The CDR3 reads CASSLTSQGIGNTIYF. The CDR3 nucleotides read TGTGCCAGCAGCTTAACATCACAGGGGATTGGAAACACCATATATTTT.

The CDR3 DNA reads as TGCGCCAGCAGCCAAGGCAAACTAGCGGGGCTATTCTACGAGCAGTACGTC. Translating it yields CASSQGKLAGLFYEQYV. The V gene is TRBV4-1, the J gene TRBJ2-7, with 10 positions matching TRBD2. The germline gives CDR1 MGHRA, CDR2 YSYEKL. This CDR3 has 17 residues. Germline trimming cut 1 base from V and 3 bases from J; bases unmatched to any gene: 9.

This chain uses TRBV11-3 with TRBJ2-5, with D maybe TRBD2 (6 bases). This CDR3 spans 15 amino acids. The germline CDR1 and CDR2 sequences are SGHNT and YENEEA. V was clipped by 5 bases and J by 4 bases, with 17 bases between them. The CDR3 sequence: CASSPPGTSLETQYF. In DNA, the CDR3 is TGTGCCAGCAGCCCTCCCGGGACTTCTCTAGAGACCCAGTACTTC.

V usage is TRBV10-3 and J usage is TRBJ2-1; D remains unclear. The CDR3 runs 14 residues. The V end was cut by 2 bases, the J end by 8 bases, with 13 bases between. The V gene's germline CDR1 is ENHRY and CDR2 SYGVKD. The CDR3 DNA reads TGTGCCATCAGTGAGACGACAAATAACGATGAGCAGTTCTTC. As protein: CAISETTNNDEQFF.

This clone has just a few counts. The chain employs TRBV30 and TRBJ1-2; no clear D gene. Per the germline V gene, CDR1 is GTSNPN and CDR2 is SVGIG (reference sequence). Trimming shortened V by 0 bases and J by 7 bases, and 18 bases separated the two germline ends. This CDR3 contains 15 residues. The CDR3 bases are TGTGCCTGGAGTGTACAGACACCCGCTGCTGGTGGCTACACCTTC. Translation: CAWSVQTPAAGGYTF.

This clone appeared once. The rearrangement links TRBV29-1 to TRBJ1-3, with 8 bases identical to TRBD1. From germline, CDR1 is SQVTM and CDR2 ANQGSEA. CDR3 length: 14 residues. Trimming at V came to 5 bases and at J to 1 base, leaving 4 bases not matched to a gene. The CDR3 bases are TGCAGCGTTTTGGACAGGGAATCTGGAAACACCATATATTTT. Protein sequence: CSVLDRESGNTIYF.